These 8 T cell receptor beta chains share one sample of origin, sequenced in a study of T cell changes during pregnancy in multiple sclerosis. Using immunoSEQ multiplex PCR, the repertoire was profiled, and TCRdb retains in-frame clones only, with some absent. The top ten clones hold roughly 0.77% of a sample with over 80,000 clones, over 75% of them seen once. The sample consisted of peripheral blood, taken in the second trimester of pregnancy. The receptors here all came from a female donor in good health, enrolled as a control in a pregnancy study.

The chain has TRBV2 and TRBJ2-1; the match to TRBD1 covers 10 bases. Unmatched junction bases numbered 5, after V lost 6 bases and J lost 9 bases. The CDR3 is 13 residues long. CDR1 is SNHLY and CDR2 is FYNNEI in the germline V gene. In DNA form, the CDR3 reads TGTGCCAGCAGCGGACAGGGGGTAGGTGAGCAGTTCTTC. Protein: CASSGQGVGEQFF.

V and J are TRBV11-2 and TRBJ2-4; 8 bases are a match to TRBD1. Germline CDR1 SGHAT, CDR2 FQNNGV. Trimming removed 5 bases from V and 6 bases from J; junction bases left unmatched: 9. CDR3 size: 15 residues. The CDR3 protein is CASSLYQGAGNIQYF. CDR3 sequence (DNA): TGTGCCAGCAGCCTTTATCAGGGGGCAGGAAACATTCAGTACTTC.

The V and J genes are TRBV6-5 and TRBJ1-4; weak D call: TRBD1 (5 bases). The CDR3 length is 15 residues. The germline V gene encodes CDR1 MNHEY and CDR2 SVGAGI. The V end was cut by 5 bases, the J end by 3 bases, with 13 bases between. CDR3 sequence (DNA): TGTGCCAGCAGTCAAAGGGGACTGGCTAATGAAAAACTGTTTTTT. The encoded protein is CASSQRGLANEKLFF.

V is TRBV6-5 and J is TRBJ2-3; the D gene is possibly TRBD1 (5 bases). This CDR3 spans 15 amino acids. Trimming pared 0 bases from V and 5 bases from J, leaving 12 bases between. CDR1 is MNHEY, CDR2 SVGAGI, per germline. CDR3 in amino acids: CASSYSGPPEDTQYF. The CDR3 region has the DNA TGTGCCAGCAGTTACTCGGGGCCACCTGAAGATACGCAGTATTTT.

The count of this clone is one. The V call is TRBV11-2, the J call TRBJ2-5; no definite D call. Germline V gene lookup returns CDR1 SGHAT and CDR2 FQNNGV. Trimming pared 4 bases from V and 2 bases from J, leaving 11 bases between. CDR3 size: 14 residues. For the CDR3, the DNA is TGTGCCAGCAGCTCCCTGGGCTGGCAAGAGACCCAGTACTTC. Protein product: CASSSLGWQETQYF.

Here the CDR3 reads CASSDGQSGTDTQYF. DNA for the CDR3: TGCGCCAGCAGCGATGGACAGTCTGGCACAGATACGCAGTATTTT. The V gene is TRBV5-1, the J gene TRBJ2-3, with a tentative D call TRBD1 (6 bases). CDR3 size: 15 residues. Trimming removed 4 bases at V and 1 base at J, with 13 bases between. Germline V gives CDR1 SGHRS, CDR2 YFSETQ.

The rearrangement joins TRBV27 to TRBJ2-7; 11 bases are a match to TRBD1. The CDR3 sequence is 15 residues long. Germline CDR1 is MNHEY and CDR2 is SMNVEV (reference sequence). Unmatched junction bases numbered 7, after V lost 5 bases and J lost 4 bases. In nucleotides, the CDR3 is TGTGCCAGCAGTATAGGGGGGACAGGGGGATACGAGCAGTACTTC. It encodes CASSIGGTGGYEQYF.

The rearrangement links TRBV5-6 to TRBJ2-1, with 8 bases that match TRBD2. V shed 1 base and J 8 bases; nucleotides not matched to a gene: 8. CDR3 length equals 15 residues. CDR1 is SGHDT, CDR2 YYEEEE, per germline. CDR3: CASSLLSGRIHEQFF. The CDR3 DNA reads TGTGCCAGCAGCTTGTTGAGCGGGAGAATTCATGAGCAGTTCTTC.